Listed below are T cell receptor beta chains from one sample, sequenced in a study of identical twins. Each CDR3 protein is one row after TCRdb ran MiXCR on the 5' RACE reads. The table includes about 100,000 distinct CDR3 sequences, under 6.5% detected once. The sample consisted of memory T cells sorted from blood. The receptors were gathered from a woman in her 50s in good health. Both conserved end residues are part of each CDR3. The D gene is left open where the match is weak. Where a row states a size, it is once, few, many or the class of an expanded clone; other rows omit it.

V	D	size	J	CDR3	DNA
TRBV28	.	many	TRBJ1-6	CASSLGGAANSPLHF	TGTGCCAGCAGTCTTGGGGGGGCAGCTAATTCACCCCTCCACTTT
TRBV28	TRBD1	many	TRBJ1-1	CASSLWTGGVLGNTEAFF	TGTGCCAGCAGTTTGTGGACAGGGGGCGTCTTGGGGAACACTGAAGCTTTCTTT
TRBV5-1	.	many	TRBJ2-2	CASSLGGLGTGELFF	TGCGCCAGCAGCTTGGGAGGCCTTGGTACCGGGGAGCTGTTTTTT
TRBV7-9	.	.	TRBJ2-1	CASTLGQGRYNEQFF	TGTGCCAGCACCCTCGGGCAGGGCCGGTACAATGAGCAGTTCTTC
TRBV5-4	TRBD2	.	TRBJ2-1	CASSLLAGEQFF	TGTGCCAGCAGCTTGCTAGCGGGAGAGCAGTTCTTC
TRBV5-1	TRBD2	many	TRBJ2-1	CASSFSGRGANEQFF	TGCGCCAGCAGCTTTAGCGGGAGAGGGGCCAATGAGCAGTTCTTC
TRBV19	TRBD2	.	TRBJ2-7	CASSRPLAETSYEQYF	TGTGCCAGTAGTAGGCCACTAGCGGAAACCTCCTACGAGCAGTACTTC
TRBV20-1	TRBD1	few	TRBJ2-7	CSARSSGTGRNYEQYF	TGCAGTGCTAGATCCTCCGGGACAGGGAGGAACTACGAGCAGTACTTC
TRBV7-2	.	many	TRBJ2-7	CASSLGAITYEQYF	TGTGCCAGCAGCTTAGGTGCTATTACCTACGAGCAGTACTTC
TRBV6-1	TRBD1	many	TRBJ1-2	CASSPRDRGQGYTF	TGTGCCAGCAGTCCCCGGGACAGGGGGCAAGGCTACACCTTC
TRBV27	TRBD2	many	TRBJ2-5	CASSSPGLDQETQYF	TGTGCCAGCAGTTCCCCGGGACTAGATCAAGAGACCCAGTACTTC
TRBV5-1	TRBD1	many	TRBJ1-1	CASSLDRGRTVPEAFF	TGCGCCAGCAGCTTGGACAGGGGGCGAACTGTCCCTGAAGCTTTCTTT
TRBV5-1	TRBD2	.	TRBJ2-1	CASSWGGLSSYNEQFF	TGCGCCAGCAGCTGGGGGGGACTGAGCTCCTACAATGAGCAGTTCTTC
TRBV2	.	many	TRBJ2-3	CASSSDNKEYF	TGTGCCAGCAGCAGCGACAACAAGGAGTATTTT
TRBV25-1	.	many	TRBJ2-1	CASRAQGGLGNEQFF	TGTGCCAGCAGGGCCCAGGGGGGGTTGGGCAATGAGCAGTTCTTC
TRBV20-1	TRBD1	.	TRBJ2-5	CSAMVRGRESPGTQYF	TGCAGTGCTATGGTCAGGGGGCGAGAGAGTCCCGGGACCCAGTACTTC
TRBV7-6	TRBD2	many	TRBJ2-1	CASSFQAGGDYNEQFF	TGTGCCAGCAGCTTCCAAGCGGGAGGGGACTACAATGAGCAGTTCTTC
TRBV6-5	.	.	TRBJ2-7	CASSYRYQGGVEQYF	TGTGCCAGCAGTTACCGCTATCAGGGGGGGGTCGAGCAGTACTTC
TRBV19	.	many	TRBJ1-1	CASSRKTVEAFF	TGTGCCAGTAGTCGCAAAACCGTTGAAGCTTTCTTT
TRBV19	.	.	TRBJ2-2	CASSWAGELFF	TGTGCCAGTAGCTGGGCCGGGGAGCTGTTTTTT
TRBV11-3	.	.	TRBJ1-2	CASSPSGSYGYTF	TGTGCCAGCAGCCCCTCCGGGAGCTATGGCTACACCTTC
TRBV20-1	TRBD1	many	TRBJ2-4	CSALTGGAGAKNIQYF	TGCAGTGCCCTTACAGGGGGCGCTGGGGCCAAAAACATTCAGTACTTC
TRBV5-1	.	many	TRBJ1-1	CASTEGRRTEAFF	TGCGCCAGCACCGAGGGGCGAAGAACTGAAGCTTTCTTT
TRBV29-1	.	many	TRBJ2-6	CSVASVSGANVLTF	TGCAGCGTTGCCTCAGTCTCTGGGGCCAACGTCCTGACTTTC
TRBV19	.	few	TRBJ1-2	CASSRQVTANYGYTF	TGTGCCAGTAGCCGACAAGTGACAGCTAACTATGGCTACACCTTC
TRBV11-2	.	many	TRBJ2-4	CASSLDPGSNIQYF	TGTGCCAGCAGCTTAGATCCCGGATCGAACATTCAGTACTTC
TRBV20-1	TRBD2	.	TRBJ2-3	CSARTSGIGRSTDTQYF	TGCAGTGCTAGGACTAGCGGGATTGGACGAAGCACAGATACGCAGTATTTT
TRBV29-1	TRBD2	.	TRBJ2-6	CSVDEGLGGTNVLTF	TGCAGCGTTGACGAGGGTCTGGGGGGGACCAACGTCCTGACTTTC
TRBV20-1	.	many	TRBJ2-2	CSAKRVTGELFF	TGCAGTGCCAAAAGGGTTACCGGGGAGCTGTTTTTT
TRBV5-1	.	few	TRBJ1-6	CASSSVQGNSPLHF	TGCGCCAGCAGCTCCGTCCAGGGGAATTCACCCCTCCACTTT
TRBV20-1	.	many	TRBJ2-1	CSAGAPRRSGNEQFF	TGCAGTGCTGGAGCCCCGAGGCGGTCCGGGAATGAGCAGTTCTTC
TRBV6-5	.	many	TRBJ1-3	CASSLGRASGGNTIYF	TGTGCCAGCAGTCTAGGGCGGGCCTCTGGCGGAAACACCATATATTTT
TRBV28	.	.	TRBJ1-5	CASGVGNQPQHF	TGTGCCAGCGGTGTAGGCAATCAGCCCCAGCATTTT
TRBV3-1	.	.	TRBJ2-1	CASSRGQTTNEQFF	TGTGCCAGCAGCCGGGGACAAACTACCAATGAGCAGTTCTTC
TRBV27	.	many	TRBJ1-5	CASSFGVASNQPQHF	TGTGCCAGCAGTTTTGGGGTAGCAAGCAATCAGCCCCAGCATTTT
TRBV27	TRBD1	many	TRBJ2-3	CASTPRGTGDSSEYF	TGTGCCAGCACTCCCCGAGGGACAGGGGATTCTTCTGAGTATTTT
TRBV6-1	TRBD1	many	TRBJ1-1	CASSERTGLEAFF	TGTGCCAGCAGTGAACGGACAGGCCTTGAAGCTTTCTTT
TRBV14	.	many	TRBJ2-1	CASSSGLFYNEQFF	TGTGCCAGCAGCTCTGGACTGTTCTACAATGAGCAGTTCTTC
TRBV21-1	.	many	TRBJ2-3	CASSKDVGQGTDTQYF	.
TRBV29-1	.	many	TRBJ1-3	CSVDMADPALGNTIYF	TGCAGCGTTGATATGGCAGACCCGGCACTTGGAAACACCATATATTTT
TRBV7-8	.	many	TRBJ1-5	CASSLTAGRQPQHF	TGTGCCAGCAGCTTGACAGCCGGTAGACAGCCCCAGCATTTT
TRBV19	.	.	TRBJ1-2	CASSIDGQGGYTF	TGTGCCAGTAGTATAGACGGGCAGGGAGGCTACACCTTC
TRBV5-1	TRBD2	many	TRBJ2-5	CASGAGDLQETQYF	TGCGCCAGCGGGGCGGGGGACCTCCAAGAGACCCAGTACTTC
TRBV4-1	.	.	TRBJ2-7	CASSQGGNALEQYF	TGCGCCAGCAGCCAAGGGGGAAACGCTCTCGAGCAGTACTTC
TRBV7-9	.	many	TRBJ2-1	CASSLSTASSYNEQFF	TGTGCCAGCAGCCTCTCGACTGCGAGCTCCTACAATGAGCAGTTCTTC
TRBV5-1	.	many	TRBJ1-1	CASSFLQGRGTEAFF	TGCGCCAGCAGCTTTCTACAAGGTAGGGGCACTGAAGCTTTCTTT
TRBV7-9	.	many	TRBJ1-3	CASSPIGTDAPGNTIYF	TGTGCCAGCAGCCCGATTGGGACTGACGCTCCTGGAAACACCATATATTTT
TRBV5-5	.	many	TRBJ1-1	CASSFPAGIGTTEAFF	TGTGCCAGCAGCTTCCCCGCAGGGATAGGGACCACTGAAGCTTTCTTT
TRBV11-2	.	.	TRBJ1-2	CASSRTQNYGYTF	TGTGCCAGCAGTAGAACCCAGAACTATGGCTACACCTTC
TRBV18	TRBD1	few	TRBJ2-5	CASSPTTGEETQYF	TGTGCCAGCTCCCCCACAACAGGGGAAGAGACCCAGTACTTC
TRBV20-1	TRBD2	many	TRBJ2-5	CSAPPRGGYQETQYF	TGCAGTGCTCCACCCCGGGGAGGGTACCAAGAGACCCAGTACTTC
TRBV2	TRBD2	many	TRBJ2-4	CASSGLVVRNIQYF	TGTGCCAGCAGCGGACTAGTTGTGAGAAACATTCAGTACTTC
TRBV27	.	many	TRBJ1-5	CASSSGRVSGGQPQHF	TGTGCCAGCAGTTCCGGCCGGGTTTCGGGGGGTCAGCCCCAGCATTTT
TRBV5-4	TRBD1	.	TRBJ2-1	CASSLMGQGNNEQFF	TGTGCCAGCAGCTTAATGGGACAGGGAAACAATGAGCAGTTCTTC
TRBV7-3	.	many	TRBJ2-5	CASSPWDSSETQYF	TGTGCCAGCAGCCCTTGGGATAGCTCAGAGACCCAGTACTTC
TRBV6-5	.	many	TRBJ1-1	CASSYDIQGVTEAFF	TGTGCCAGCAGTTACGACATCCAGGGTGTCACTGAAGCTTTCTTT
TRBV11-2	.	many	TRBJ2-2	CASSLRGAVRTGELFF	TGTGCCAGCAGCTTACGGGGGGCAGTAAGAACCGGGGAGCTGTTTTTT
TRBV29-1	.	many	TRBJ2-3	CSVAGASTDTQYF	TGCAGCGTTGCGGGGGCTAGCACAGATACGCAGTATTTT